Listed below are T cell receptor beta chains from one sample, sequenced in a study of regulatory T cells in long-lasting Graves disease. TCRdb fed the multiplex PCR reads into MiXCR, producing one record per CDR3 protein. The table has a few hundred thousand distinct CDR3 sequences, around a fifth seen once; the top ten hold roughly an eighth. Source: peripheral blood mononuclear cells (PBMCs), taken when the disease was refractory, from a patient treated with antithyroid drugs. Source of these receptors: a female donor with Graves disease. Both conserved end residues are part of each CDR3. The D gene is left open where the match is weak. Where a row states a size, it is once, few, many or the class of an expanded clone; other rows omit it.

>.|TRBJ1-2|TRBV30|.
TGTGCCTGGAGTGGACCCCCCTACTTTGGCTACACCTTC
CAWSGPPYFGYTF
>many|TRBJ2-5|TRBV20-1|.
TGCAGTGCTAGCTCACGGGGGGCGAGGGAGACCCAGTACTTC
CSASSRGARETQYF
>many|TRBJ2-7|TRBV2|.
TGTGCCAGCAGCCCTGGGGGTTACTACGAGCAGTACTTC
CASSPGGYYEQYF
>.|TRBJ2-5|TRBV5-1|.
TGCGCCAGCAGCCCGGGGGGCTATTCGCAAGAGACCCAGTACTTC
CASSPGGYSQETQYF
>.|TRBJ2-7|TRBV20-1|.
TGCAGTGCTAACCGGGACACGAGCTCCTACGAGCAGTACTTC
CSANRDTSSYEQYF
>.|TRBJ1-2|TRBV5-4|TRBD1
TGTGCCAGCAGCTTGGTGGGGACAGATTATGGCTACACCTTC
CASSLVGTDYGYTF
>many|TRBJ2-7|TRBV28|.
TGTGCCAGCGGCAACTCGGATCGGCCCTTCGAGCAGTACTTC
CASGNSDRPFEQYF
>.|TRBJ1-1|TRBV30|.
TGTGCCTGGAGAAGATCGGGACCGGCTAGGACTGAAGCTTTCTTT
CAWRRSGPARTEAFF
>.|TRBJ2-1|TRBV11-2|.
TGTGCCAGCAGCAGTACCCGGGACCTCCATGAGCAGTTCTTC
CASSSTRDLHEQFF
>.|TRBJ2-4|TRBV19|.
TGTGCCAGTAGTATGGGGATAGCCAAAAACATTCAGTACTTC
CASSMGIAKNIQYF
>many|TRBJ2-7|TRBV5-4|.
TGCGCCAGCAGCTTGGCAGGCCTCGAGCAGTACTTC
CASSLAGLEQYF
>many|TRBJ1-4|TRBV13|.
TGTGCCAGCAGCTTAGGGGGTCGAACTAATGAAAAACTGTTTTTT
CASSLGGRTNEKLFF
>many|TRBJ1-1|TRBV20-1|.
TGCAGTGCTAGCTCAGGGCAAGCGAACACTGAAGCTTTCTTT
CSASSGQANTEAFF
>few|TRBJ2-7|TRBV20-1|.
TGCAGTGGGTCAGGGGACTCCTACGAGCAGTACTTC
CSGSGDSYEQYF
>few|TRBJ1-3|TRBV20-1|.
TGCAGTGCTAGTGACGGCACCCAAGGAGGAAACACCATATATTTT
CSASDGTQGGNTIYF
>few|TRBJ2-2|TRBV27|.
TGTGCCAGCAGTTATACGGACAGACCGAACACCGGGGAGCTGTTTTTT
CASSYTDRPNTGELFF